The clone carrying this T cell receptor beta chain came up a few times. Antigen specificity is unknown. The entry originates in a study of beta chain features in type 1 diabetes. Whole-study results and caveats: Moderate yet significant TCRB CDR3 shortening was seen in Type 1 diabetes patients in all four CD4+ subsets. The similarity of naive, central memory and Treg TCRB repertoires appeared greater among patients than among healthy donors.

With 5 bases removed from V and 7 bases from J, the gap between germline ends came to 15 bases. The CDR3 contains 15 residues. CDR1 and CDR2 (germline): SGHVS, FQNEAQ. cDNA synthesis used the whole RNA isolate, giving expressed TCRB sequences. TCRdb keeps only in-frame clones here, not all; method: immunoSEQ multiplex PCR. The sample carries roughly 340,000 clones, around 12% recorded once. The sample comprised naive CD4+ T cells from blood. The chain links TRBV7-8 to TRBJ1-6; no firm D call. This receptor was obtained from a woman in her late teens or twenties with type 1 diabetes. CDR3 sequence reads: CASSVYPRENSPLHF. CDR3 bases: TGTGCCAGCAGCGTTTACCCTCGGGAGAATTCACCCCTCCACTTT.